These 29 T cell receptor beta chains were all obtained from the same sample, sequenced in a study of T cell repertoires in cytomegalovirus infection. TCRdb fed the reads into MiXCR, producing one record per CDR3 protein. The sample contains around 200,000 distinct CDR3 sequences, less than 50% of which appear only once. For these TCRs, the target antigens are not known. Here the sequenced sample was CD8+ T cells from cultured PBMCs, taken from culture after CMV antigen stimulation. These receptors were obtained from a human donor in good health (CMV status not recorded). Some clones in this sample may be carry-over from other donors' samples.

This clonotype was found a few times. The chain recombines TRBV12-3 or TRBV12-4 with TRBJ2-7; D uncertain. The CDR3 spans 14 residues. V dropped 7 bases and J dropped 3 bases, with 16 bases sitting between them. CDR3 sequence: CASTSGPSIYEQYF. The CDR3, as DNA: TGTGCCAGCACCTCCGGGCCGTCGATCTACGAGCAGTACTTC.

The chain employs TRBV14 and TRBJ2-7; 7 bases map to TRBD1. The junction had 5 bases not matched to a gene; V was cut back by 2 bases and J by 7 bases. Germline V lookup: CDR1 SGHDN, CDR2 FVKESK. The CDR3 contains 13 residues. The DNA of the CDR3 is TGTGCCAGCAGCCAAACAGGGGTGGGGGAGCAGTACTTC. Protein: CASSQTGVGEQYF. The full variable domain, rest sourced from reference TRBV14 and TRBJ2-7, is EAGVTQFPSHSVIEKGQTVTLRCDPISGHDNLYWYRRVMGKEIKFLLHFVKESKQDESGMPNNRFLAERTGGTYSTLKVQPAELEDSGVYFCASSQTGVGEQYFGPGTRLTVT.

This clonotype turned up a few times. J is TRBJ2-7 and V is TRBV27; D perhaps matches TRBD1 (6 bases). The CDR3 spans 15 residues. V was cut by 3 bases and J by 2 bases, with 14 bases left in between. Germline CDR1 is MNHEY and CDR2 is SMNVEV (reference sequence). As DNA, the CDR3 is TGTGCCAGCAGTTTCGCCGGACAGACCACCTACGAGCAGTACTTC. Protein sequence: CASSFAGQTTYEQYF.

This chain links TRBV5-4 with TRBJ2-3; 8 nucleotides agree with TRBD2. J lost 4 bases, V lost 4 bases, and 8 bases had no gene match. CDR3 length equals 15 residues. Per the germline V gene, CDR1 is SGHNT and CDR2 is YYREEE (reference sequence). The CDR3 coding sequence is TGTGCCAGCAGCCTAAAGCGGGAGAAGGCAGATACGCAGTATTTT. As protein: CASSLKREKADTQYF.

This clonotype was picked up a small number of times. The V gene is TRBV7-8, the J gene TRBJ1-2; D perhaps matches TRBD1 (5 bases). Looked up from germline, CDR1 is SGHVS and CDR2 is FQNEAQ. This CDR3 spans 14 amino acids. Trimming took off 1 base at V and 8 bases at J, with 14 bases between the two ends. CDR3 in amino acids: CASSLGSGGGGYTF. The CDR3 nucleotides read TGTGCCAGCAGCTTAGGAAGTGGGGGGGGGGGCTACACCTTC.

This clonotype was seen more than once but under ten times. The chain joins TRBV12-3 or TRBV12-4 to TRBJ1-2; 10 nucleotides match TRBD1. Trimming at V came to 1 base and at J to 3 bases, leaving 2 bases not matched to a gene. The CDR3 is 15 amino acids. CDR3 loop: CASSLGGQGYYGYTF. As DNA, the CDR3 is TGTGCCAGCAGTTTAGGGGGACAGGGGTACTATGGCTACACCTTC.

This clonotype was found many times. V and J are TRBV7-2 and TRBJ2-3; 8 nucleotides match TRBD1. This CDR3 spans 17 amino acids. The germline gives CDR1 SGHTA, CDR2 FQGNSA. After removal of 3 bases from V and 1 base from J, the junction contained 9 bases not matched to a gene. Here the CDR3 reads CASSLLGGQERTDTQYF. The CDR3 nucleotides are TGTGCCAGCAGCTTGTTGGGGGGACAGGAACGCACAGATACGCAGTATTTT. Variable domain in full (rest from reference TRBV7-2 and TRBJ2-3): GAGVSQSPSNKVTEKGKDVELRCDPISGHTALYWYRQSLGQGLEFLIYFQGNSAPDKSGLPSDRFSAERTGGSVSTLTIQRTQQEDSAVYLCASSLLGGQERTDTQYFGPGTRLTVL.

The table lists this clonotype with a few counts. CDR3 residues: CASSADRGNEKLFF. In nucleotides, the CDR3 is TGTGCCAGCAGCGCGGACAGGGGGAATGAAAAACTGTTTTTT. The chain links TRBV9 to TRBJ1-4; 10 bases line up with TRBD1. Germline trimming cut 3 bases from V and 5 bases from J; bases unmatched to any gene: 1. Germline CDR1 SGDLS, CDR2 YYNGEE. The CDR3 loop spans 14 amino acids.

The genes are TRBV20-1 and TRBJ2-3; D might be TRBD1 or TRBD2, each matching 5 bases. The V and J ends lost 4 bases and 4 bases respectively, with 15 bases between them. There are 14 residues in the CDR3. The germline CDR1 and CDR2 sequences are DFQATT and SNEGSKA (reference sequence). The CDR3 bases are TGCAGTGCTACGGCGGACGGGGCCCCAGATACGCAGTATTTT. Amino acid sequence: CSATADGAPDTQYF.

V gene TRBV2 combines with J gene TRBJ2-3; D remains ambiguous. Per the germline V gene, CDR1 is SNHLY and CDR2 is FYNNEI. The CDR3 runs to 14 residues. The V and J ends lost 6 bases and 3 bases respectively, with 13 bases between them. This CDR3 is CASSIQIRTDTQYF. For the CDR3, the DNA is TGTGCCAGCAGCATACAGATTAGAACAGATACGCAGTATTTT.

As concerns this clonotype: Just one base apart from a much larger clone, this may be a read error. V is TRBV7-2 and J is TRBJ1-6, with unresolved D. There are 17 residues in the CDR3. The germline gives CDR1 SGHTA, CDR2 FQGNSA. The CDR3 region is CDSSLRTAGVRNSPLHF. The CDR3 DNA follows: TGTGACAGCAGCTTAAGAACAGCCGGGGTTAGGAATTCACCCCTCCACTTT.

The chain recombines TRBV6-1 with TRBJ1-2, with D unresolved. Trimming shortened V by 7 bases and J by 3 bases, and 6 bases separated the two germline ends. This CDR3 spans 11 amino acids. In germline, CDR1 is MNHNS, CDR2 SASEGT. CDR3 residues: CASNIYYGYTF. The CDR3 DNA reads TGTGCCAGCAATATTTACTATGGCTACACCTTC.

In DNA form, the CDR3 reads TGTGCCAGCAGTTTATCGCCTCTGCCGGGGGGCTCAGATACGCAGTATTTT. It yields the protein CASSLSPLPGGSDTQYF. V and J are TRBV27 and TRBJ2-3, with D maybe TRBD2 (7 bases). Germline CDR1 is MNHEY and CDR2 is SMNVEV (reference sequence). The V and J ends lost 0 bases and 4 bases respectively, with 17 bases between them. The CDR3 is made up of 17 amino acids.

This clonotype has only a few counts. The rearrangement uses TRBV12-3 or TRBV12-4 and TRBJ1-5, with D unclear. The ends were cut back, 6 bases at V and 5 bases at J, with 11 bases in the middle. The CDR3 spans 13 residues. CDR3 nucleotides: TGTGCCAGCAGATCCAATTGGGATCAGCCCCAGCATTTT. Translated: CASRSNWDQPQHF.

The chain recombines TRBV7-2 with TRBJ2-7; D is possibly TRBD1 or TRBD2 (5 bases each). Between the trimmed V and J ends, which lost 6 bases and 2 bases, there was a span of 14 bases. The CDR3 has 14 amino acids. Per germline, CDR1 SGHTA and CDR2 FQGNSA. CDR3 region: CASSYWDAAYEQYF. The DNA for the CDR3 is TGTGCCAGCAGTTATTGGGACGCCGCCTACGAGCAGTACTTC.

CDR3 nucleotide sequence: TGCAGTGTCAGAACCGGGAAGAGCTCCTACAATGAGCAGTTCTTC. It is translated as CSVRTGKSSYNEQFF. J is TRBJ2-1 and V is TRBV20-1; D perhaps matches TRBD2 (5 bases). V lost 7 bases and J 0 bases, leaving 16 bases between the germline ends. This CDR3 is 15 amino acids long. Germline V gene sequence: CDR1 DFQATT, CDR2 SNEGSKA (reference sequence).

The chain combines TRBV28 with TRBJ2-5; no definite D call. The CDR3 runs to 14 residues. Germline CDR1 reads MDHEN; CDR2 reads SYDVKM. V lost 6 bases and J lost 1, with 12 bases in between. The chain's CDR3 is CASRQTSRQETQYF. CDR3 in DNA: TGTGCCAGCAGACAGACCTCCCGCCAAGAGACCCAGTACTTC. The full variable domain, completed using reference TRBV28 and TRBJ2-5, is DVKVTQSSRYLVKRTGEKVFLECVQDMDHENMFWYRQDPGLGLRLIYFSYDVKMKEKGDIPEGYSVSREKKERFSLILESASTNQTSMYLCASRQTSRQETQYFGPGTRLLVL.

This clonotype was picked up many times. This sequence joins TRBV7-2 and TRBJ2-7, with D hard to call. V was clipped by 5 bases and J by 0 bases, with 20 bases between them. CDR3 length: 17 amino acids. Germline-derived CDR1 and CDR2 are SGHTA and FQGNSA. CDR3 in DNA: TGTGCCAGCAGCAGGTCCTCTAGGACGGCGAGCTCCTACGAGCAGTACTTC. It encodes CASSRSSRTASSYEQYF.

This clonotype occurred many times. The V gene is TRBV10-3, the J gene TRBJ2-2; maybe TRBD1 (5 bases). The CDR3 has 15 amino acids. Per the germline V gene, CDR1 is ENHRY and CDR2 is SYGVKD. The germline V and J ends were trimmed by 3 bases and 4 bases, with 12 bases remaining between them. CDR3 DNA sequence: TGTGCCATCAGTGAAAGGGGATCGTTCACCGGGGAGCTGTTTTTT. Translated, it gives CAISERGSFTGELFF.

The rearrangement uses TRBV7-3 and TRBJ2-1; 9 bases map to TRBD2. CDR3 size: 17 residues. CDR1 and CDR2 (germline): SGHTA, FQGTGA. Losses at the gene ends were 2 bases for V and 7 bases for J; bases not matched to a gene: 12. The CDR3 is CASSLAGASGIGNEQFF. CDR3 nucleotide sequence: TGTGCCAGCAGCTTAGCGGGGGCTAGCGGGATAGGGAATGAGCAGTTCTTC.

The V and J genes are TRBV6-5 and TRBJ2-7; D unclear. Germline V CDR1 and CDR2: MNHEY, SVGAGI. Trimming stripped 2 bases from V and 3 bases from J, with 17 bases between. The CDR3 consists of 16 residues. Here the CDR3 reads CASSYVHHREYYEQYF. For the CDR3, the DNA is TGTGCCAGCAGTTACGTACATCACAGAGAATACTACGAGCAGTACTTC.

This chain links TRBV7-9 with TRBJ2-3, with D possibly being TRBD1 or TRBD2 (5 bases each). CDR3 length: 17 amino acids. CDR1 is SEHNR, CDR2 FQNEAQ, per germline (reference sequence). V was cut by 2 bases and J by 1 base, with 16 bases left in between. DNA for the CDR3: TGTGCCAGCAGCTTAAAGGGACCGCTCTTGGGCACAGATACGCAGTATTTT. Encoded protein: CASSLKGPLLGTDTQYF.

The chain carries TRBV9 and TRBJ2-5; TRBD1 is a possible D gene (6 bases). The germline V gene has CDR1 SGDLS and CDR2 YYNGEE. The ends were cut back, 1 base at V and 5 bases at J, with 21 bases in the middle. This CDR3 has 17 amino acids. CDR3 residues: CASSVSSVGQTGETQYF. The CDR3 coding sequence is TGTGCCAGCAGCGTATCTTCCGTAGGACAGACTGGGGAGACCCAGTACTTC.

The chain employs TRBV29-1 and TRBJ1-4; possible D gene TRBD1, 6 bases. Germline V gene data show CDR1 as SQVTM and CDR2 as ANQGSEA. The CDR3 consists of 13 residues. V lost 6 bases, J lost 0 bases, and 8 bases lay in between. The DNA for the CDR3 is TGCAGCGTCACAGGGACAACTAATGAAAAACTGTTTTTT. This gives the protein CSVTGTTNEKLFF. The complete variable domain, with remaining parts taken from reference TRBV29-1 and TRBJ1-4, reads SAVISQKPSRDICQRGTSLTIQCQVDSQVTMMFWYRQQPGQSLTLIATANQGSEATYESGFVIDKFPISRPNLTFSTLTVSNMSPEDSSIYLCSVTGTTNEKLFFGSGTQLSVL.

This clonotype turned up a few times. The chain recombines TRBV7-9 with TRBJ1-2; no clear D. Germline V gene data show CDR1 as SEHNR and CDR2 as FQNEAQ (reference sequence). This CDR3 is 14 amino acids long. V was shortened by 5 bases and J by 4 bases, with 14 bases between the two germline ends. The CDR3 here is CASSLSDTRYGYTF. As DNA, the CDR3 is TGTGCCAGCAGCCTATCCGACACCCGCTATGGCTACACCTTC.

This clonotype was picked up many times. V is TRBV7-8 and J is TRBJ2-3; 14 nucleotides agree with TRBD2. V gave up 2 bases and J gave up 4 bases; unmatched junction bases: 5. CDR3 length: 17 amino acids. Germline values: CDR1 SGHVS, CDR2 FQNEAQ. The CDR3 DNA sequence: TGTGCCAGCAGCTTATGGGGACTAGCGGGAGAGGCAGATACGCAGTATTTT. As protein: CASSLWGLAGEADTQYF.

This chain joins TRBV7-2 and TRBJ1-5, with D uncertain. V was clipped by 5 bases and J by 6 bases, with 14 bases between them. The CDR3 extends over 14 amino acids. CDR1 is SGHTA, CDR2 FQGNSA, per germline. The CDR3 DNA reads TGTGCCAGCAGCCCCGATAAGTTACGTCAGCCCCAGCATTTT. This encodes CASSPDKLRQPQHF.

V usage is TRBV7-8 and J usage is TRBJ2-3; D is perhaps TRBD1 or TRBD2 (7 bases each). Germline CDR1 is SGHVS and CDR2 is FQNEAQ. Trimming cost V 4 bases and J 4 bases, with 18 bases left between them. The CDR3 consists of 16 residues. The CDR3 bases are TGTGCCAGCAGCTCCCAGGGGGGGGCCGTCGCAGATACGCAGTATTTT. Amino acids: CASSSQGGAVADTQYF.

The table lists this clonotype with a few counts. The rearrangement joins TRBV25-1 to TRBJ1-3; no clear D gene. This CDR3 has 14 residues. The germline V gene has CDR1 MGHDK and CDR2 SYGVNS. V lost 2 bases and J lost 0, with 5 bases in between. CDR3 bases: TGTGCCAGCAGTGAACGGCGCTCTGGAAACACCATATATTTT. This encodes CASSERRSGNTIYF.